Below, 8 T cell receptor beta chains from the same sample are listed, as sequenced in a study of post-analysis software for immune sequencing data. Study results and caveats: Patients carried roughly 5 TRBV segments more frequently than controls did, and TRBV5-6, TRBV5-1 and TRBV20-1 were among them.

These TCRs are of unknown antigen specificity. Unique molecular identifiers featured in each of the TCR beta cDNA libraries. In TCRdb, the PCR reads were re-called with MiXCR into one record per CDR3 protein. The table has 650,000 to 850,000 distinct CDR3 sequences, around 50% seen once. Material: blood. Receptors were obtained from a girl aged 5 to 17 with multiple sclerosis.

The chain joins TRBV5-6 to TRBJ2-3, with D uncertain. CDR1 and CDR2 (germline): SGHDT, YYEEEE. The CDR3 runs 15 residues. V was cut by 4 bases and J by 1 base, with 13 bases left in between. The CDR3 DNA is TGTGCCAGCAGCCCGGACCCCGGCGGCACAGATACGCAGTATTTT. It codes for CASSPDPGGTDTQYF.

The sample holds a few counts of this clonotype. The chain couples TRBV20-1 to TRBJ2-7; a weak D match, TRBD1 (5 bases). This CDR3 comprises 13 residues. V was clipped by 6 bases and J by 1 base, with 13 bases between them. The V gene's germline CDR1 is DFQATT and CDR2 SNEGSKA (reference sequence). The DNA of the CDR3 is TGCAGTGCATCTAGTGACAGTTCCTACGAGCAGTACTTC. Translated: CSASSDSSYEQYF.

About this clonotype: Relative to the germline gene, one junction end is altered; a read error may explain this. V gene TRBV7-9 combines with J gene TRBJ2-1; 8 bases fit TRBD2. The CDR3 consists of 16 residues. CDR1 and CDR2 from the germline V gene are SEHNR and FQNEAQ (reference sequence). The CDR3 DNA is TGTGCCAGTAGCTTAAAGAGCGGGAGCTCCTACAATGAGCAGTTCTTC. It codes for CASSLKSGSSYNEQFF. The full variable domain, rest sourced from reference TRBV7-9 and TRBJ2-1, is DTGVSQNPRHKITKRGQNVTFRCDPISEHNRLYWYRQTLGQGPEFLTYFQNEAQLEKSRLLSDRFSAERPKGSFSTLEIQRTEQGDSAMYLCASSLKSGSSYNEQFFGPGTRLTVL.

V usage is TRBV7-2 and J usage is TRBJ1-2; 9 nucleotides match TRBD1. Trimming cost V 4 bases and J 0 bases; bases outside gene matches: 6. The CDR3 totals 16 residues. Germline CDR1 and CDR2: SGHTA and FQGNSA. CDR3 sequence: CASSSGTGLSNYGYTF. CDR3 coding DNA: TGTGCCAGCAGCTCCGGGACAGGGCTATCTAACTATGGCTACACCTTC.

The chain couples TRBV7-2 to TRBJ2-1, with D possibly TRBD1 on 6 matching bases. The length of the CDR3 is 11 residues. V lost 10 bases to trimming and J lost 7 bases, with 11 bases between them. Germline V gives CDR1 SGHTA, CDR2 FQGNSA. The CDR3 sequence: CATLGGNEQFF. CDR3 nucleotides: TGTGCCACGCTAGGGGGAAATGAGCAGTTCTTC.

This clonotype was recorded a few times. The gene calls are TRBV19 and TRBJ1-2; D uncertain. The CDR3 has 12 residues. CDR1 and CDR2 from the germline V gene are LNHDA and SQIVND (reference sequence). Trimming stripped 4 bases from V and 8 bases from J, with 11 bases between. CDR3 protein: CASSREARGYTF. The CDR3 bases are TGTGCCAGTAGTAGAGAGGCTCGGGGCTACACCTTC.

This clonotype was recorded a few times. The CDR3 region has the DNA TGTGCCAGCAGTCCCTTGCGGGGGGTCTCCTACAATGAGCAGTTCTTC. As protein: CASSPLRGVSYNEQFF. The rearrangement joins TRBV12-3 or TRBV12-4 to TRBJ2-1; 8 bases are a match to TRBD2. After removal of 5 bases from V and 0 bases from J, the junction contained 6 bases not matched to a gene. The CDR3 has 16 residues.

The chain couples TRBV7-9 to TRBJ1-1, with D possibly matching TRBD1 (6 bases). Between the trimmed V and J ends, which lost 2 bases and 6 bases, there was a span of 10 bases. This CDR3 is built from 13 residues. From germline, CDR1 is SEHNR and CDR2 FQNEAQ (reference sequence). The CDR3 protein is CASSLTDSSEAFF. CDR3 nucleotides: TGTGCCAGCAGCTTAACGGACAGCTCTGAAGCTTTCTTT.